Listed below are T cell receptor beta chains from one sample, sequenced in a study of blood T cell repertoires in COVID-19. Clones were sequenced by immunoSEQ multiplex PCR, and TCRdb holds only the in-frame ones, with some missing. This sample has around 120,000 clones, with 69% found just once. Sequenced material: peripheral blood. These receptor sequences come from a man aged 80 or over with acute or convalescent COVID-19. Both conserved end residues are part of each CDR3. A D gene is named only where the DNA matches it firmly. The size of a clone is reported for some rows only, either as once, few or many, or as a class for expanded clones.

. many TRBJ1-2 TRBV5-1 TGCGCCAGCAGCGCTGGACGGGGGGCCAGCGGGTTGAGCTATGGCTACACCTTC CASSAGRGASGLSYGYTF
TRBD2 . TRBJ2-3 TRBV4-3 TGCGCCAGCAGCCAAAACTACGGACTAGCGGGAGGGTCTGATACGCAGTATTTT CASSQNYGLAGGSDTQYF
TRBD1 once TRBJ2-7 TRBV18 TGTGCCAGCTCAATCAACAGGGGGGCCTACGAGCAGTACTTC CASSINRGAYEQYF
. many TRBJ2-5 TRBV24-1 TGTGCCACCAGGGCGGCCCCTGGGGAGACCCAGTACTTC CATRAAPGETQYF
. . TRBJ2-5 TRBV5-6 TGTGCCAGCAGCTTGACAGGGGAGACCCAGTACTTC CASSLTGETQYF
TRBD2 . TRBJ2-4 TRBV19 TGTGCCAGTAGTATTAGCGGGAAACCCGCCGCCTACATTCAGTACTTC CASSISGKPAAYIQYF
TRBD2 few TRBJ2-7 TRBV4-2 TGTGCCAGCAGTCAAGCGGGGCTAAGCGGGACTTACGAGCAGTACTTC CASSQAGLSGTYEQYF
. . TRBJ2-5 TRBV19 TGTGCCAGTAGTGCATCTAGCGTTGGCGAGACCCAGTACTTC CASSASSVGETQYF
. few TRBJ1-6 TRBV30 TGTGCCTGGAGTCTTTCCGGCGGAGGGGCTAATTCACCCCTCCACTTT CAWSLSGGGANSPLHF
. . TRBJ2-7 TRBV24-1 TGTGCCACCAGTGCCCGAGCGGGCGCCTACGAGCAGTACTTC CATSARAGAYEQYF
. . TRBJ1-1 TRBV2 TGTGCCAGCAGTGAACCCAGGGCCACTGAAGCTTTCTTT CASSEPRATEAFF
. . TRBJ2-1 TRBV27 TGTGCCAGCTTCCGGGGTGCCCTTACCTACAATGAGCAGTTCTTC CASFRGALTYNEQFF
TRBD1 . TRBJ2-1 TRBV10-3 TGTGCCATCAGTGGGCAGACAGGGGGCCATTTAAGCTCCTACAATGAGCAGTTCTTC CAISGQTGGHLSSYNEQFF
. . TRBJ1-1 TRBV5-5 TGTGCCAGCAGCTTCGGAGGGAACACTGAAGCTTTCTTT CASSFGGNTEAFF
TRBD1 . TRBJ1-2 TRBV19 TGTGCCAGTAGTCAACAGGGGACGCTCTATGGCTACACCTTC CASSQQGTLYGYTF
. . TRBJ2-7 TRBV12-5 TGTGCTGGGCGGGGGCTCCACGAGCAGTACTTC CAGRGLHEQYF
TRBD1 . TRBJ2-7 TRBV5-4 TGTGCCAGCAGCCACCGGGACAGGGGCCCCGAGCAGTACTTC CASSHRDRGPEQYF
TRBD1 . TRBJ1-2 TRBV18 TGTGCCAGCTCATTGATAGAGGGGGCGAATTATGGCTACACCTTC CASSLIEGANYGYTF
TRBD1 . TRBJ1-4 TRBV7-9 TGTGCCAGCAGCTTAGGAGACAGGGGAACTAATGAAAAACTGTTTTTT CASSLGDRGTNEKLFF
TRBD1 . TRBJ1-1 TRBV7-6 TGTGCCAGCAGCACCGGGACAGGGGACACTGAAGCTTTCTTT CASSTGTGDTEAFF
. . TRBJ2-7 TRBV28 TGTGCCAGCAGTTCCCCCCAGGGGGGAGGTTCCTACGAGCAGTACTTC CASSSPQGGGSYEQYF
. . TRBJ1-5 TRBV19 TGTGCCAGTTCGAGCCTCCTCAATCAGCCCCAGCATTTT CASSSLLNQPQHF
. . TRBJ2-2 TRBV3-1/TRBV3-2 TGTGCCAGCAGCAACACTAGAGGGGGCGGGGAGCTGTTTTTT CASSNTRGGGELFF
TRBD2 . TRBJ2-7 TRBV5-1 TGCGCCAGCAGCTTGGGACTAGCGGGAGATTCGCAGTACTTC CASSLGLAGDSQYF
. . TRBJ1-2 TRBV19 TGTGCCAGCTGTAGGGAGCACGAATCTAACTATGGCTACACCTTC CASCREHESNYGYTF
. few TRBJ2-3 TRBV7-3 TGTGCCAGCAGCCCCTGGAGTTCTAGCACAGATACGCAGTATTTT CASSPWSSSTDTQYF
. few TRBJ2-7 TRBV19 TGTGCCAGTAGTATTAGCCAGGGTGTCTACGAGCAGTACTTC CASSISQGVYEQYF
. once TRBJ2-3 TRBV29-1 TGCAGCGTTGGAACGGGAGCGGCGACAGATACGCAGTATTTT CSVGTGAATDTQYF
. . TRBJ2-6 TRBV28 TGTGCCAGCATGGCCCCTGGGGCCAACGTCCTGACTTTC CASMAPGANVLTF
TRBD2 . TRBJ2-5 TRBV27 TGTGCCAGCACCCCCTACGCCGGGACTAATCAAGAGACCCAGTACTTC CASTPYAGTNQETQYF
. . TRBJ2-7 TRBV11-2 TGTGCCAGCAGCCCCGCCGGGACTGTCTCCTACGAGCAGTACTTC CASSPAGTVSYEQYF
TRBD1 . TRBJ1-1 TRBV10-3 TGTGCCATCAGTGAGAACAGGGGGACTGAAGCTTTCTTT CAISENRGTEAFF
. . TRBJ1-4 TRBV5-1 TGCGCCAGCAGAGAATACAGGGTCGGCGGTAATGAAAAACTGTTTTTT CASREYRVGGNEKLFF
TRBD1 . TRBJ1-5 TRBV2 TGTGCCAGCAGTGAAAGGAGGGGGCGAGGTAATCAGCCCCAGCATTTT CASSERRGRGNQPQHF
TRBD1 . TRBJ1-2 TRBV11-2 TGTGCCAGCAGCTCCCTTGGGAGGACAGGCAACTATGGCTACACCTTC CASSSLGRTGNYGYTF
TRBD2 . TRBJ2-1 TRBV7-2 TGTGCCAGCAGCTTAGGTAGCGGGAGGGCCAAGGAGCAGTTCTTC CASSLGSGRAKEQFF
TRBD2 . TRBJ2-3 TRBV9 TGTGCCAGCAGCCCCCAATCCGTAGCGGGAGGGCCTCAGGATACGCAGTATTTT CASSPQSVAGGPQDTQYF
TRBD2 . TRBJ2-5 TRBV6-6 TGTGCCAGCAGCGGAGCGGGAGGAGAGACCCAGTACTTC CASSGAGGETQYF
TRBD2 . TRBJ2-7 TRBV5-8 TGTGCCAGCAGTAACGGACTAGCGGCCAAGTACGAGCAGTACTTC CASSNGLAAKYEQYF
TRBD1 . TRBJ2-1 TRBV24-1 TGTGCCACCAGTGACGTCCCGGGACAGGATGAGCAGTTCTTC CATSDVPGQDEQFF
TRBD1 . TRBJ1-2 TRBV6-5 TGTGCCAGCATACGTTCTGAGGGGGCAGTTGGCTACACCTTC CASIRSEGAVGYTF
. . TRBJ2-5 TRBV20-1 TGCAGTGCTAGTCAGGACAGCCTAGGGGAGACCCAGTACTTC CSASQDSLGETQYF
TRBD1 . TRBJ1-2 TRBV10-3 TGTGCCATGACTATGACAGGGGTCGGCTACACCTTC CAMTMTGVGYTF
. . TRBJ2-7 TRBV29-1 TGCAGCTTCCGGGACACTTCCTACGAGCAGTACTTC CSFRDTSYEQYF
. . TRBJ1-5 TRBV5-5 TGTGCCAGCAGCTTGATGGCCAATCAGCCCCAGCATTTT CASSLMANQPQHF
. once TRBJ1-2 TRBV28 TGTGCCAGCAGTCTGACTACGAGGGCTGGGGGCTACACCTTC CASSLTTRAGGYTF
. . TRBJ2-3 TRBV11-2 TGTGCCAGCAGCTTAGATCCCAACAGACCGCTAGATACGCAGTATTTT CASSLDPNRPLDTQYF
TRBD1 . TRBJ2-7 TRBV2 TGTGCCAGCGTGCGGGACAGGTACGAGCAGTACTTC CASVRDRYEQYF
TRBD2 many TRBJ2-2 TRBV6-2/TRBV6-3 TGTGCCAGCAGTTACCCCTCTAGCGGGAGGGGGGGGAACACCGGGGAGCTGTTTTTT CASSYPSSGRGGNTGELFF
. medium-sized TRBJ2-5 TRBV5-4 TGTGCCAGCAGCTCCGCTAGGACAGTACAAGAGACCCAGTACTTC CASSSARTVQETQYF
TRBD1 once TRBJ2-7 TRBV9 TGTGCCAGCAGCGTAGAGGGGGGGACAGGGAACGAGCAGTACTTC CASSVEGGTGNEQYF
. . TRBJ2-7 TRBV21-1 TGTGCCAGCAGCCGCGGACTAGCGGGAATATCCTCCTACGAGCAGTACTTC CASSRGLAGISSYEQYF
TRBD2 . TRBJ2-1 TRBV28 TGTGCCAGCAGGCACAGCGGGAGAAATGAGCAGTTCTTC CASRHSGRNEQFF
TRBD2 . TRBJ2-3 TRBV7-2 TGTGCCAGCAGCACCGGACTAGCGGGAGCAGATACGCAGTATTTT CASSTGLAGADTQYF